This entry features one TCR beta chain sequence. Its specificity is unknown. The data derive from a study of blood T cells in healthy people across ages. The CDR3 runs to 14 residues. Germline CDR1 reads MDHEN; CDR2 reads SYDVKM. Trimming cost V 5 bases and J 5 bases, with 13 bases left between them. In each sample, at least 6.5 million PBMCs were isolated. Through a sample-barcoded 5' primer and a J-beta primer mix, a second PCR was run for 7 to 11 cycles. Via MiXCR, TCRdb re-called the 5' RACE reads, giving one row per CDR3 protein. The sample has some 1 million distinct CDR3 sequences, 40% to 50% seen once. Findings and limits, study-wide: Long-lived donors had more naive CD4+ cells and higher diversity than aged donors.

Sequenced input: blood. This TCR came from a woman aged 55-70 years in good health. V usage is TRBV28 and J usage is TRBJ2-1; D remains unclear. Written as DNA, the CDR3 is TGTGCCAGCAGTGTTCACGGGCCAAACAATGAGCAGTTCTTC. It encodes CASSVHGPNNEQFF.